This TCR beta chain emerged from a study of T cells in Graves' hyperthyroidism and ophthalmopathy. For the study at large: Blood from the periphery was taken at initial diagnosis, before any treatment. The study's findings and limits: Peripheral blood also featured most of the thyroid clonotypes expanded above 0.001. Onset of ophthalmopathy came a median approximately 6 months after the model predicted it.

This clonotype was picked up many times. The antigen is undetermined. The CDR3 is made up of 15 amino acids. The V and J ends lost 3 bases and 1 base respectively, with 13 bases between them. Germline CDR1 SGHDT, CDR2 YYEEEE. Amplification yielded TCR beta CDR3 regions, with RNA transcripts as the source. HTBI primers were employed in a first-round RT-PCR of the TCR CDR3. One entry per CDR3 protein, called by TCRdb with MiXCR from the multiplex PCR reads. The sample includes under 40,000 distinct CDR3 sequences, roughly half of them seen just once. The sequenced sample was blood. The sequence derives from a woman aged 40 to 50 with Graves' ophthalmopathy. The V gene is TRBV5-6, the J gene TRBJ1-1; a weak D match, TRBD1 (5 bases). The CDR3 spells CASSYRRPGNTEAFF. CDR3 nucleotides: TGTGCCAGCAGCTACAGGCGCCCGGGGAACACTGAAGCTTTCTTT.